This T cell receptor beta chain came from a study of OX40 agonist ivuxolimab in advanced cancers. Study summary: Three patients responded partially, comprising one with hepatocellular carcinoma and two with cutaneous melanoma. Points from the study as a whole: Expanded clones tended on average to be more numerous among CD8+ T cells than CD4+.

Autoimmune disease history or systemic immunosuppression disqualified patients. This clone appeared once. Its antigen is currently unknown. The CDR3 sequence is 16 residues long. Germline assignment: CDR1 LNHNV and CDR2 YYDKDF (reference sequence). V was clipped by 1 base and J by 4 bases; unmatched bases: 6. Using immunoSEQ multiplex PCR, the repertoire was profiled, and TCRdb retains in-frame clones only, with some absent. The sample shows over 85,000 clones, around 85% of them seen only once. This specimen was CD4+ or CD8+ T cells sorted from blood, taken in a trial of the OX40 agonist ivuxolimab. The gene calls are TRBV15 and TRBJ1-5; TRBD1 matches 8 bases. This TCR derives from an adult with an advanced solid tumor such as melanoma, head and neck, liver or kidney cancer. In DNA form, the CDR3 reads TGTGCCACCAGCAGAGGAGACAGGGGAGGGAATCAGCCCCAGCATTTT. This encodes CATSRGDRGGNQPQHF.